The 5 T cell receptor beta chains in this list originate from one sample, sequenced in a study of shared clonotypes between healthy human individuals. Produced via immunoSEQ multiplex PCR; TCRdb's table is partial and in-frame only. This table has approximately 2,000,000 clones, around 95% appearing once. Naive-designated CD8 cells lacked CD45RO, were positively enriched for CCR7, and omitted terminally differentiated effector memory CD45RA+ cells. The sequencing sample was made of naive CD8+ T cells from PBMCs. The receptors were gathered from a man aged 18 to 29 in good health. Some clones in this sample may be carry-over from other donors' samples.

The V and J genes are TRBV7-9 and TRBJ2-7, with D uncertain. V lost 5 bases and J 1 base, leaving 6 bases between the germline ends. The CDR3 loop spans 12 amino acids. From germline, CDR1 is SEHNR and CDR2 FQNEAQ (reference sequence). DNA for the CDR3: TGTGCCAGCAGCGCCCCTTCCTACGAGCAGTACTTC. It yields the protein CASSAPSYEQYF.

The chain employs TRBV6-5 and TRBJ2-7; D uncertain. The CDR3 spans 15 residues. Trimming pared 6 bases from V and 4 bases from J, leaving 19 bases between. The germline V gene has CDR1 MNHEY and CDR2 SVGAGI. CDR3 sequence reads: CASRADDRPWYEQYF. CDR3 bases: TGTGCCAGCAGGGCAGACGACCGCCCGTGGTACGAGCAGTACTTC.

The chain links TRBV27 to TRBJ2-5, with D hard to call. The germline gives CDR1 MNHEY, CDR2 SMNVEV (reference sequence). The CDR3 is 14 amino acids. V dropped 0 bases and J dropped 3 bases, with 8 bases sitting between them. The CDR3 here is CASSLSHGKETQYF. CDR3 sequence (DNA): TGTGCCAGCAGTTTATCGCACGGAAAAGAGACCCAGTACTTC.

This clone came up once. This same CDR3 is encoded by further DNA sequences in the sample. The chain carries TRBV27 and TRBJ2-1; TRBD1 aligns across 8 bases. V was pared by 8 bases and J by 7 bases, with 1 base of the junction left unmatched. Per the germline V gene, CDR1 is MNHEY and CDR2 is SMNVEV (reference sequence). CDR3 size: 11 residues. CDR3 DNA sequence: TGTGCCAGCGGACAGGGTAATGAGCAGTTCTTC. This sequence encodes CASGQGNEQFF.

This chain uses TRBV2 with TRBJ2-7, with 9 nucleotides matching TRBD1. The CDR3 sequence is 18 residues long. CDR1 is SNHLY, CDR2 FYNNEI, per germline. Trimming removed 7 bases from V and 3 bases from J; junction bases left unmatched: 19. CDR3 DNA: TGTGCCAGCAATCCTCCGGGACAGGGAAGACTCCACCTCTACGAGCAGTACTTC. Its translation is CASNPPGQGRLHLYEQYF.